The next 5 T cell receptor beta chains were all read from a single sample in a study of blood T cell repertoires in COVID-19. The assay was immunoSEQ multiplex PCR, and TCRdb's table has in-frame clones only and misses some. The sample has 250,000 or so clones; roughly 90% are singletons. The source material was peripheral blood. The origin of the receptors is a woman aged 55-70 years with COVID-19, enrolled during active disease.

This clone was counted only a few times. This chain joins TRBV11-1 and TRBJ1-1; unclear D gene. There are 13 residues in the CDR3. Germline CDR1 is SGHAT and CDR2 is FQDESV (reference sequence). With 6 bases removed from V and 3 bases from J, the gap between germline ends came to 11 bases. In DNA form, the CDR3 reads TGTGCCAGCAGTACTGGTAGATACACTGAAGCTTTCTTT. Its translation is CASSTGRYTEAFF.

The chain joins TRBV30 to TRBJ1-5; a possible D gene is TRBD1 (5 bases). This CDR3 contains 14 residues. CDR1 and CDR2 from the germline V gene are GTSNPN and SVGIG (reference sequence). V gave up 3 bases and J gave up 2 bases, with 11 bases separating them. CDR3 DNA: TGTGCCTGGAGGGGGCCTGGGGGCAATCAGCCCCAGCATTTT. This sequence encodes CAWRGPGGNQPQHF.

This chain connects TRBV7-2 to TRBJ1-4; tentatively, D is TRBD1 (5 bases). Trimming stripped 5 bases from V and 15 bases from J, with 16 bases between. The V gene's germline CDR1 is SGHTA and CDR2 FQGNSA. This CDR3 has 12 residues. Here the CDR3 reads CASSPVYGDLFF. The CDR3 DNA reads TGTGCCAGCAGCCCTGTCTACGGGGACTTGTTTTTT.

As to this clone: The junction differs from germline at one of its ends, possibly a read error. The chain uses TRBV6-2 or TRBV6-3 and TRBJ2-7; the D gene is possibly TRBD2 (5 bases). Per germline, CDR1 MNHEY and CDR2 SVGEGT. The CDR3 has 15 amino acids. Here the CDR3 reads CASSNSLRGSYEQYF. As DNA, the CDR3 is TGTGCCAGCAGTAACTCCCTGAGAGGGTCCTACGAGCAGTACTTC.

The chain recombines TRBV4-2 with TRBJ1-2; 8 nucleotides line up with TRBD1. Germline CDR1 reads LGHNA; CDR2 reads YNFKEQ. This CDR3 is built from 16 residues. Trimming cost V 0 bases and J 8 bases; bases outside gene matches: 11. The CDR3 protein is CASSQDPQGAPRGYTF. As DNA, the CDR3 is TGTGCCAGCAGCCAAGATCCGCAGGGGGCGCCGAGAGGCTACACCTTC.